In its sample, the clone carrying this T cell receptor beta chain was seen a few times. Its target is not known. The time point here: week 5, during vaccination. Each vaccine dose was 300 ug of mutant IDH1 20-mer peptide, with topical imiquimod. The data were taken from a study of a mutant IDH1 vaccine in newly diagnosed glioma. Study as a whole: Vaccination followed radiotherapy alone by 4-6 weeks, or accompanied temozolomide cycles. Former treatment meant radiotherapy, temozolomide, or both; the majority had gotten both.

TCRdb's copy holds only in-frame clones and misses some; the assay was immunoSEQ multiplex PCR. The sample includes about 25,000 clones, 77% of them seen just once. V was trimmed by 4 bases and J by 6 bases, leaving 15 bases between them. CDR1 SEHNR and CDR2 FQNEAQ come from the germline V gene (reference sequence). CDR3 size: 14 residues. General observations from the study: No link was apparently found between pseudoprogression and changes in top peripheral T cell clonotypes.

Sequenced material: PBMCs, taken from a glioma patient whose treatment included an IDH1 peptide vaccine. The chain carries TRBV7-9 and TRBJ1-1; D is perhaps TRBD1 (6 bases). The receptor was isolated from a man aged 35 to 55 with glioma. This CDR3 reads CASSSGTFGPEAFF. Here the CDR3 DNA reads TGTGCCAGCAGCTCCGGGACATTCGGGCCTGAAGCTTTCTTT.